The clone carrying this T cell receptor beta chain was picked up a small number of times. In the same sample, other DNA sequences code for this CDR3. The data derive from a study of blood T cell repertoires in COVID-19. Here immunoSEQ multiplex PCR was the method, and the copy in TCRdb shows in-frame clones only, minus some. The repertoire consists of about 200,000 clones, with more than 75% occurring once and the leading ten covering 5% to 7%. CDR1 and CDR2 from the germline V gene are MNHEY and SMNVEV (reference sequence). V gave up 8 bases and J gave up 3 bases; unmatched junction bases: 2. The CDR3 has 13 amino acids. Clinical history reported by participants formed the basis on which cohorts were assigned.

The rearrangement links TRBV27 to TRBJ1-4, with TRBD1 matching over 8 bases. Sequenced sample: PBMCs or T cells enriched from blood (not recorded which). This sequence was found in a man aged 35 to 55 with acute COVID-19. CDR3 protein: CASRDRPNEKLFF. The CDR3 DNA follows: TGTGCCAGCCGGGACAGGCCTAATGAAAAACTGTTTTTT.